A selection of T cell receptor beta chains follows, all from one sample in a study of shared clonotypes between healthy human individuals. Sequencing used immunoSEQ multiplex PCR; TCRdb keeps in-frame clones, though not all of them. The sample lists 2.5 million or so clones, roughly 92% occurring once. Sequencing input: naive CD4+ T cells sorted from blood. Receptors originate from a man younger than 30 in good health. The CDR3 runs from the conserved cysteine through the conserved F or W. The D gene is left open where the match is weak. Size values are once, few and many counts, or a class for expanded clones, and some rows have none.

v_gene	d_gene	abundance	j_gene	CDR3aa	CDR3nt
TRBV27	NA	NA	TRBJ1-6	CASSPGAVSPLHF	TGTGCCAGCAGTCCCGGTGCGGTCTCACCCCTCCACTTT
TRBV7-2	NA	NA	TRBJ1-6	CASSSRGGGNSPLHF	TGTGCCAGCAGCTCGCGGGGCGGTGGTAATTCACCCCTCCACTTT
TRBV18	NA	NA	TRBJ2-6	CASSQSTTLGGANVLTF	TGTGCCAGCTCCCAATCTACCACCTTAGGTGGGGCCAACGTCCTGACTTTC
TRBV14	NA	NA	TRBJ1-2	CASSQAPGRTRYGYTF	TGTGCCAGCAGCCAGGCCCCTGGTCGGACCCGCTATGGCTACACCTTC
TRBV10-2	NA	NA	TRBJ1-1	CASSGAGLYTEAFF	TGCGCCAGCAGTGGGGCAGGGTTGTACACTGAAGCTTTCTTT
TRBV7-2	NA	NA	TRBJ2-7	CASSLAGGGEQYF	TGTGCCAGCAGCTTAGCAGGTGGTGGCGAGCAGTACTTC
TRBV7-9	NA	NA	TRBJ1-4	CASSLVETVNEKLFF	TGTGCCAGCAGCTTAGTGGAAACAGTCAATGAAAAACTGTTTTTT
TRBV7-9	NA	NA	TRBJ2-3	CASSVDEGGPQYF	TGTGCCAGCAGCGTGGACGAGGGAGGTCCGCAGTATTTT
TRBV5-8	NA	NA	TRBJ1-1	CASSQRTRDRIEAFF	TGTGCCAGCAGCCAGAGAACCCGTGATCGAATTGAAGCTTTCTTT
TRBV7-9	NA	NA	TRBJ2-3	CASSGVALGIRDTQYF	TGTGCCAGCAGCGGGGTGGCCCTGGGGATTAGAGATACGCAGTATTTT
TRBV5-1	NA	NA	TRBJ2-5	CASSRTVLGQETQYF	TGCGCCAGCAGCAGGACAGTACTAGGCCAAGAGACCCAGTACTTC
TRBV21-1	NA	NA	TRBJ2-5	CASSKAGRVRKETQYF	TGTGCCAGCAGCAAAGCAGGGCGGGTTCGGAAAGAGACCCAGTACTTC
TRBV5-1	TRBD2	NA	TRBJ2-3	CASSSLAGGGTDTQYF	TGCGCCAGCAGCTCCTTAGCGGGAGGGGGCACAGATACGCAGTATTTT
TRBV28	TRBD1	NA	TRBJ1-1	CASSARQGQNTEAFF	TGTGCCAGCAGTGCCCGACAGGGCCAAAACACTGAAGCTTTCTTT
TRBV11-2	NA	NA	TRBJ2-5	CASSLGAGPIGETQYF	TGTGCCAGCAGCTTAGGGGCAGGGCCTATCGGGGAGACCCAGTACTTC
TRBV6-5	NA	NA	TRBJ2-5	CASSRAFGTQYF	TGTGCCAGCAGCCGGGCTTTTGGGACCCAGTACTTC
TRBV5-4	NA	NA	TRBJ1-6	CASSSDTSSYNSPLHF	TGTGCCAGCAGCTCGGACACAAGCTCCTATAATTCACCCCTCCACTTT
TRBV5-1	NA	once	TRBJ1-5	CASSLGGAGNQPQHF	TGCGCCAGCAGCTTGGGGGGGGCCGGCAATCAGCCCCAGCATTTT
TRBV5-6	TRBD1	NA	TRBJ1-2	CASSPGQVDRGYTF	TGTGCCAGCAGCCCGGGACAGGTAGATCGAGGCTACACCTTC
TRBV6-5	NA	NA	TRBJ2-5	CASSYSKQYQETQYF	TGTGCCAGCAGTTACTCGAAACAGTACCAAGAGACCCAGTACTTC
TRBV28	NA	NA	TRBJ1-1	CASSLGHPVAEAFF	TGTGCCAGCAGTTTAGGCCACCCGGTGGCTGAAGCTTTCTTT
TRBV11-3	TRBD1	NA	TRBJ1-6	CASSLDRAGSPLHF	TGTGCCAGCAGCTTGGACAGGGCGGGTTCACCCCTCCACTTT
TRBV19	NA	NA	TRBJ1-5	CASSTPGSNQPQHF	TGTGCCAGTAGTACGCCGGGGTCGAATCAGCCCCAGCATTTT
TRBV7-2	TRBD1	NA	TRBJ1-5	CASSSRTGAQPQHF	TGTGCCAGCAGCAGCAGAACAGGGGCTCAGCCCCAGCATTTT
TRBV19	TRBD1	NA	TRBJ1-5	CASKTTGTEDNQPQHF	TGTGCCAGTAAAACTACAGGGACAGAAGACAATCAGCCCCAGCATTTT
TRBV30	NA	few	TRBJ1-4	CAWSGRVGEKLFF	TGTGCCTGGAGTGGCAGGGTTGGTGAAAAACTGTTTTTT
TRBV19	NA	NA	TRBJ1-5	CASSISRGGTTNQPQHF	TGTGCCAGTAGTATAAGTAGGGGCGGGACGACGAATCAGCCCCAGCATTTT
TRBV7-2	TRBD1	NA	TRBJ1-2	CASSLGGQGSSYGYTF	TGTGCCAGCAGCTTAGGGGGACAGGGCTCCTCCTATGGCTACACCTTC